The entry below describes one T cell receptor beta chain. The CDR3 runs to 15 residues. In germline, CDR1 is LGHNA, CDR2 YNFKEQ. V lost 0 bases and J lost 3, with 12 bases in between. This sample is drawn from a study of blood T cell repertoires in COVID-19. The wider study: Both acute and convalescent COVID-19 samples were obtained from the United States, Italy and Spain. The analysed material was cDNA or gDNA that came from T cells, B-cell-depleted T cells, or PBMCs.

In the original workflow: The authors estimated nucleated cell counts from reference gene primer amplification. Assay used: immunoSEQ multiplex PCR; TCRdb lists only in-frame clones, some missing. The V and J calls and clone size were taken over from that table, and D and trimming were inferred from the DNA. The sample has some 190,000 clones, roughly 82% seen once. Enrollment of patients from Seattle took place during active infection, with longitudinal follow-up. The TCR sequence derives from a woman in her sixties or seventies with COVID-19, enrolled during active disease. This rearrangement joins TRBV4-2 to TRBJ2-7, with D unclear. Sequenced: peripheral blood. CDR3 protein: CASSQDLAALYEQYF. The CDR3 DNA is TGTGCCAGCAGCCAAGATCTGGCGGCCCTCTACGAGCAGTACTTC.